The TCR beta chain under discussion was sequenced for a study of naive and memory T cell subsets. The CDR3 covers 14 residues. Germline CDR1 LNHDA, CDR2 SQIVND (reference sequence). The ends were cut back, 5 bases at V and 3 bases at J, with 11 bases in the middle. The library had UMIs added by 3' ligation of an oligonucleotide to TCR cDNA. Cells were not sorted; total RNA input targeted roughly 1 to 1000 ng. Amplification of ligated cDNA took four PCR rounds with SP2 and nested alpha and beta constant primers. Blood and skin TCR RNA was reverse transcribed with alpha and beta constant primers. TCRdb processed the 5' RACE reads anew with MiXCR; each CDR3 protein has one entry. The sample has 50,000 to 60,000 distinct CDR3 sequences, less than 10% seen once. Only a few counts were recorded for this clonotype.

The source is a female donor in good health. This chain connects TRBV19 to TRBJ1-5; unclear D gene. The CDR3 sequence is CASSRRSANQPQHF. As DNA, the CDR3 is TGTGCCAGTAGTCGGCGCAGCGCCAATCAGCCCCAGCATTTT. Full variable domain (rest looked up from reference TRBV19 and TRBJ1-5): DGGITQSPKYLFRKEGQNVTLSCEQNLNHDAMYWYRQDPGQGLRLIYYSQIVNDFQKGDIAEGYSVSREKKESFPLTVTSAQKNPTAFYLCASSRRSANQPQHFGDGTRLSIL.